This T cell receptor (beta chain) was captured in a study of Ad26.COV2.S vaccination and SARS-CoV-2 variants. Study summary: Participant was drawn from the COV1001 Ad26.COV2.S trial arm. Participants got Ad26.COV2.S intramuscularly, once or twice 56 days apart.

Regarding the study as a whole: Recipients given vaccine exceeded placebo recipients in spike-specific TCR breadth.

Repertoires were generated with immunoSEQ multiplex PCR, while TCRdb's copy carries only in-frame clones and drops some. The sample includes around 450,000 clones, around nine tenths seen only once; the top ten take roughly 4%. Sample treatment: some 19 received Ad26.COV2.S at low or high dose, single or two shots; 5 received placebo; per-sample allocation not given. Day 63 after the first injection of vaccine or placebo was the sampling time. Spike of the Wuhan-strain SARS-CoV-2 was expressed by an Ad26 vector, which formed the vaccine. As regards this clone: Its antigen is unidentified.

With 6 bases removed from V and 1 base from J, the gap between germline ends came to 9 bases. The CDR3 spans 13 residues. Germline V lookup: CDR1 MDHEN, CDR2 SYDVKM. The rearrangement uses TRBV28 and TRBJ1-2, with D unresolved. The clonotype comes from a person between 18 and 65 years old who received the Ad26.COV2.S COVID-19 vaccine or a placebo. The source was peripheral blood, collected in a trial of Ad26.COV2.S vaccine versus placebo. In DNA, the CDR3 is TGTGCCAGCAGAATACAAGATAACTATGGCTACACCTTC. It encodes CASRIQDNYGYTF.